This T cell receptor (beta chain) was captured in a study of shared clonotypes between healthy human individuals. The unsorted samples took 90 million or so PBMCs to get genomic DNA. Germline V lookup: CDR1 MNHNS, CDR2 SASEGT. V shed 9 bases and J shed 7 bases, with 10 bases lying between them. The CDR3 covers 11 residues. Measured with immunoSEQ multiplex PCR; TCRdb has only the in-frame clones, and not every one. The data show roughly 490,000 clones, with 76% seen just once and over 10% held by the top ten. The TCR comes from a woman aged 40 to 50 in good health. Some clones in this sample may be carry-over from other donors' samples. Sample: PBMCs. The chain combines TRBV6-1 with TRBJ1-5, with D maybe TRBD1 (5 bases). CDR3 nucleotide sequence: TGTGCCAGTGCAGGGAACCAGCCCCAGCATTTT. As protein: CASAGNQPQHF.